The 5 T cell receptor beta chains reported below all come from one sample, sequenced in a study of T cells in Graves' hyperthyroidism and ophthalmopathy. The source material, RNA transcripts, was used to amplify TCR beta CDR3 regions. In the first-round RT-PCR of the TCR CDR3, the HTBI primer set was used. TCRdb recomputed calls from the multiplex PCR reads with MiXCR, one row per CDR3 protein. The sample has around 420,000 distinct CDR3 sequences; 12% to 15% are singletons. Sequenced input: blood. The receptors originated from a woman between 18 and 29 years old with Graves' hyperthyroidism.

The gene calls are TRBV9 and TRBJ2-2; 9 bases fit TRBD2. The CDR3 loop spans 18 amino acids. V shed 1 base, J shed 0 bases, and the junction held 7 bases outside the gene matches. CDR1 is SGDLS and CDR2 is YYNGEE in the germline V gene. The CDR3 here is CASSVRPGLATNTGELFF. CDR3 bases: TGTGCCAGCAGCGTACGGCCGGGACTAGCAACGAACACCGGGGAGCTGTTTTTT.

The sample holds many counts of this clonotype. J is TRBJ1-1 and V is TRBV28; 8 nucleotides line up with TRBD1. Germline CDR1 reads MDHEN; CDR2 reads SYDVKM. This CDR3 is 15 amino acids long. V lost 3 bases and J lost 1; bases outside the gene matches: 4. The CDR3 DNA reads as TGTGCCAGCAGTTTTGTAGACAGGGGGAACACTGAAGCTTTCTTT. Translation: CASSFVDRGNTEAFF.

The CDR3 spells CASSKTLDEQFF. The CDR3 nucleotides read TGCGCCAGCAGCAAGACTCTTGATGAGCAGTTCTTC. This chain connects TRBV5-1 to TRBJ2-1; D gene ambiguous. The germline V gene has CDR1 SGHRS and CDR2 YFSETQ. V lost 4 bases and J 8 bases, leaving 10 bases between the germline ends. CDR3 length: 12 residues.

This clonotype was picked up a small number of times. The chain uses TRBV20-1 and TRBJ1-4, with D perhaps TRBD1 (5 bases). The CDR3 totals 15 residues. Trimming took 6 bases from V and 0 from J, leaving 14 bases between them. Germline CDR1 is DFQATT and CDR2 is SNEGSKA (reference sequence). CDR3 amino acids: CSALGQVTTNEKLFF. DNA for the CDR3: TGCAGTGCCCTGGGGCAGGTGACAACTAATGAAAAACTGTTTTTT.

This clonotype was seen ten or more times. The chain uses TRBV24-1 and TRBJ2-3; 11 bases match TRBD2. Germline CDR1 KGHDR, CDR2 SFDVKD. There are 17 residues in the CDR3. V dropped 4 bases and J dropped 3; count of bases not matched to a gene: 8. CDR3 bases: TGTGCCACCAGTGACCCCGACCTAGCGGGAGGAACAGATACGCAGTATTTT. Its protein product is CATSDPDLAGGTDTQYF.